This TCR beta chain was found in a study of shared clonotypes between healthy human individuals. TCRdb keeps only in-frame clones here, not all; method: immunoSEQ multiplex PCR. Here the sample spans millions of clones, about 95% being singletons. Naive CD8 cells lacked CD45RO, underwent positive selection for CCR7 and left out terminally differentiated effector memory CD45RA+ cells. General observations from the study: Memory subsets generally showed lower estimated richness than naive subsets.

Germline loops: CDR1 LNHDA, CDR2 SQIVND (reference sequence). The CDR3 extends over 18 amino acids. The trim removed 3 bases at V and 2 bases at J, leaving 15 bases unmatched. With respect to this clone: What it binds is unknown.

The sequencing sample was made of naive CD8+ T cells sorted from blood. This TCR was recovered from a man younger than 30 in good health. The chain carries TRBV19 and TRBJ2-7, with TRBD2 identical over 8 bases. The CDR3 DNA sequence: TGTGCCAGTAGTATTCAGAGACCGAGCGGGGGCCCCGCCTACGAGCAGTACTTC. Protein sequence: CASSIQRPSGGPAYEQYF.